This T cell receptor (beta chain) was recovered during a study of identical twins. Study-wide results and limits: Monozygotic twin pairs showed more out-of-frame TCR alpha sharing than models estimated. Abundant beta clonotypes from cord blood had fewer insertions, unlike memory repertoires, which showed none. The study based its conclusions on cross-sectional statistical analysis and did not follow the same donors.

This clonotype was observed a few times. No antigen is known for it. V was shortened by 7 bases and J by 5 bases, with 15 bases between the two germline ends. Germline assignment: CDR1 MNHEY and CDR2 SMNVEV (reference sequence). This CDR3 is 14 amino acids long. Unique molecular identifiers were present on cDNA, and template switching added a universal primer site. TCRdb recomputed calls from the 5' RACE reads with MiXCR, one row per CDR3 protein. This sample yields about 530,000 distinct CDR3 sequences, of which 20% to 25% are seen a single time; about 0.5% belongs to the top ten. The sample was also linked to a second study, of yellow fever vaccine responses in identical twins.

The genes are TRBV27 and TRBJ2-4; a possible D gene is TRBD1 (6 bases). Sequencing used CD4+ T cells sorted from blood. The TCR sequence derives from a woman aged 18 to 35 in good health. Here the CDR3 DNA reads TGTGCCAGCACCCAGGACAGTATCGAAAACATTCAGTACTTC. Amino acids: CASTQDSIENIQYF.